Listed below are T cell receptor beta chains from one sample, sequenced in a study of T cells in Graves' hyperthyroidism and ophthalmopathy. TCRdb independently ran MiXCR on the multiplex PCR reads; one entry per CDR3 protein. The sample lists roughly 510,000 distinct CDR3 sequences; around 43% were seen once. The material sequenced was peripheral blood or thyroid tissue (not recorded which). Source of these receptors: an adult woman with Graves' disease, either hyperthyroidism or ophthalmopathy (not recorded which). CDR3s include the opening cysteine and the closing phenylalanine or tryptophan. D genes are given only for firm matches. The size field is filled for only some rows; it gives once, few, many or a size class.

J	size	D	V	DNA	CDR3
TRBJ1-1	many	TRBD1	TRBV10-3	TGTGCCGTCCTTGACAGGGGGAACACTGAAGCTTTCTTT	CAVLDRGNTEAFF
TRBJ2-2	-	-	TRBV6-6	TGTGCCACCTCCGCCCGGGTTACCGGGGAGCTGTTTTTT	CATSARVTGELFF
TRBJ1-2	-	-	TRBV7-9	TGTGCCAGCTCACCCGCGGACGGGAACTATGGCTACACCTTC	CASSPADGNYGYTF
TRBJ2-2	-	-	TRBV7-2	TGCGCCAGCAGGTTTAGAGGGAACACCGGGGAGCTGTTTTTT	CASRFRGNTGELFF
TRBJ2-7	once	-	TRBV5-1	TGCGCCAGCAGCTTGGCCGGAACTAGCAACTACGAGCAGTACTTC	CASSLAGTSNYEQYF
TRBJ2-5	-	-	TRBV7-2	TGTGCCAGCAGCTTAGCCATAACGACAGCACAAGAGACCCAGTACTTC	CASSLAITTAQETQYF
TRBJ1-5	-	-	TRBV11-2	TGTGCCAGCAGCTCCTGGGGAGGGACTACGAATCAGCCCCAGCATTTT	CASSSWGGTTNQPQHF
TRBJ2-5	-	-	TRBV28	TGTGCCAGCAGGCCAACTCTAGCGTGGGGTGAGACCCAGTACTTC	CASRPTLAWGETQYF
TRBJ2-1	once	-	TRBV7-9	TGTGCCAGCAGCTTAGCGACCGGGGAGCAGTTCTTC	CASSLATGEQFF
TRBJ1-1	few	-	TRBV12-3/TRBV12-4	TGTGCCAGCAGTTTAAGGGGGGCCACTGAAGCTTTCTTT	CASSLRGATEAFF
TRBJ2-7	-	TRBD1	TRBV7-9	TGTGCCAGCAGCCACCGGGACAGGGGGGCTTACGAGCAGTACTTC	CASSHRDRGAYEQYF
TRBJ1-1	-	-	TRBV15	TGTGCCACCAGCAGAGATTCTTATGACAGGTCTTTCTTT	CATSRDSYDRSFF
TRBJ1-1	-	TRBD1	TRBV6-6	TGTGCCAGCAGCGCAGGGACAGGGGCGGCTTTCTTT	CASSAGTGAAFF
TRBJ1-4	many	-	TRBV20-1	TGCAGTGCTGAAGATTTGGCAACTAATGAAAAACTGTTTTTT	CSAEDLATNEKLFF
TRBJ1-1	many	-	TRBV29-1	TGCAGCGTTGAGACGGGAGGACGCACGGAAGCTTTCTTT	CSVETGGRTEAFF
TRBJ2-7	-	TRBD2	TRBV9	TGTGCCAGCAGCGGATCCCGGGACTACTACGAGCAGTACTTC	CASSGSRDYYEQYF
TRBJ1-2	-	-	TRBV7-2	TGTGCCAGCAGCTTACCGAGACAGGTCGGGGGCTACACCTTC	CASSLPRQVGGYTF
TRBJ1-6	once	-	TRBV7-8	TGTGCCAGCAGCTTTCGGACTGTGAGCTCCTATAATTCACCCCTCCACTTT	CASSFRTVSSYNSPLHF
TRBJ2-2	many	-	TRBV29-1	TGCAGCGTTGGAAAAATGGACAGGAACACCGGGGAGCTGTTTTTT	CSVGKMDRNTGELFF
TRBJ1-5	-	-	TRBV15	TGTGCCACCAGCAGAGATTCAGGGGTGGTCTTTCAGCCCCAGCATTTT	CATSRDSGVVFQPQHF
TRBJ1-2	-	TRBD1	TRBV14	TGTGCCAGCAGCCAAGACACGGACAGGGGAGGTGGCTACACCTTC	CASSQDTDRGGGYTF
TRBJ1-1	-	-	TRBV20-1	TGCAGCGTGGGACAAACGGACACTGAAGCTTTCTTT	CSVGQTDTEAFF
TRBJ2-3	-	TRBD2	TRBV13	TGTGCCAGCAGCAAACGGACTAGCGGGATTAGCACAGATACGCAGTATTTT	CASSKRTSGISTDTQYF
TRBJ2-6	many	TRBD1	TRBV10-3	TGTGCCAACGGACAGGGTCCAGCCTCCTCTGGGGCCAACGTCCTGACTTTC	CANGQGPASSGANVLTF
TRBJ1-1	once	-	TRBV19	TGTGCCAGTACCCTCTTATCCGGGACGGGAGTCGCTGAAGCTTTCTTT	CASTLLSGTGVAEAFF
TRBJ1-2	many	-	TRBV20-1	TGCAGTGCTACTTTCGGGGCGGTCAACTATGGCTACACCTTC	CSATFGAVNYGYTF
TRBJ2-7	many	-	TRBV7-9	TGTGCCAGCAGCTTAGCGCTCCGGTCCTACGAGCAGTACTTC	CASSLALRSYEQYF
TRBJ2-7	few	TRBD2	TRBV7-6	TGTGCCAGCAGTTCCGGGACTACCTTGGGGGTCTACGAGCAGTACTTC	CASSSGTTLGVYEQYF
TRBJ1-2	many	TRBD1	TRBV10-3	TGTGCCATCGCGGACAGGGGGAGGATCGGCTACACCTTC	CAIADRGRIGYTF
TRBJ1-2	-	-	TRBV20-1	TGCAGTGCGGTTCTGGGGCGTGGGGACGATGGCTACACCTTC	CSAVLGRGDDGYTF
TRBJ1-4	few	TRBD1	TRBV15	TGTGCCACCAGCAGGCCGACAGGGATGGGTGAAAAACTGTTTTTT	CATSRPTGMGEKLFF
TRBJ2-5	-	-	TRBV28	TGTGCCGGCAGCAGCCCCACGCGCCAAGAGACCCAGTACTTC	CAGSSPTRQETQYF
TRBJ1-5	many	TRBD1	TRBV4-1	TGCGCCAGCAGCCAAGACCAACAGACAGGGTCAGAACAGCCCCAGCATTTT	CASSQDQQTGSEQPQHF
TRBJ2-5	once	TRBD2	TRBV9	TGTGCCAGCAGGATAGGACTAGCGGGAGAAGAGACCCAGTACTTC	CASRIGLAGEETQYF
TRBJ1-6	few	-	TRBV28	TGTGCCAGCGACAGGAGCTCCTATAATTCACCCCTCCACTTT	CASDRSSYNSPLHF
TRBJ2-7	many	-	TRBV29-1	TGCAGCGTTTCCACTACCTACGAGCAGTACTTC	CSVSTTYEQYF
TRBJ2-5	-	-	TRBV5-6	TGTGCCAGCAGCTTGGCAGGGGACACTGAGGGAGAGACCCAGTACTTC	CASSLAGDTEGETQYF
TRBJ1-5	-	TRBD1	TRBV13	TGTGCCAGCAGCTTCTCGACAGGGGGCGGTTGGCAGCCCCAGCATTTT	CASSFSTGGGWQPQHF
TRBJ1-1	-	-	TRBV25-1	TGTGCCAGCAGAACGGACAGATTGAACACTGAAGCTTTCTTT	CASRTDRLNTEAFF
TRBJ2-2	-	-	TRBV7-9	TGTGCCAGCAGCCCTCGAGGAGGAGGCGGGGAGCTGTTTTTT	CASSPRGGGGELFF
TRBJ1-5	many	-	TRBV4-2	TGTGCCAGCAGCCAAGAAGGGGAACAGCCCCAGCATTTT	CASSQEGEQPQHF
TRBJ1-5	few	TRBD1	TRBV28	TGTGCCAGCAGACAGGGGAATGCCCAGCCCCAGCATTTT	CASRQGNAQPQHF
TRBJ1-1	-	-	TRBV29-1	TGCAGCGTTGAACCTCAGTACACTGAAGCTTTCTTT	CSVEPQYTEAFF
TRBJ1-2	-	-	TRBV5-1	TGCGCCAGCAGTATGAACAGGGCGGCGGGCTACACCTTC	CASSMNRAAGYTF
TRBJ1-1	many	-	TRBV7-8	TGTGCCAGCGGCTTGGGGGGCGCAGAAGCTTTCTTT	CASGLGGAEAFF
TRBJ2-5	-	-	TRBV7-8	TGTGCCAGCAGCCACCGGGGGGACAGACAAGAGACCCAGTACTTC	CASSHRGDRQETQYF
TRBJ1-1	-	-	TRBV29-1	TGCAGCGTGGAACGGGTTAAAGCTTTCTTT	CSVERVKAFF
TRBJ1-3	few	-	TRBV15	TGTGCCACCAGCAGAGCCGGGGCGAACACCATATATTTT	CATSRAGANTIYF
TRBJ1-1	few	-	TRBV20-1	TGCAGTGCCTCCGGAGTCCGGAACACTGAAGCTTTCTTT	CSASGVRNTEAFF
TRBJ1-5	many	-	TRBV24-1	TGTGCCACCAGTGGTTCAGGGTCGGCAAATCAGCCCCAGCATTTT	CATSGSGSANQPQHF
TRBJ2-7	many	-	TRBV10-3	TGTGCCATCAGCCCAGACCCCTCCGAGCAGTACTTC	CAISPDPSEQYF
TRBJ1-2	-	-	TRBV29-1	TGCAGCGTAGTATCGGGGAACTATGGCTACACCTTC	CSVVSGNYGYTF
TRBJ2-5	few	-	TRBV9	TGTGCCAGCAGCACCCGGACTCGCGAGACCCAGTACTTC	CASSTRTRETQYF
TRBJ2-5	-	-	TRBV20-1	TGCAGTGCTAGAGGCGCCAGACCCCCCTCGGAGACCCAGTACTTC	CSARGARPPSETQYF
TRBJ2-7	-	TRBD2	TRBV7-9	TGTGCCAGCAGCGCTACGGGAGGCCGCTCCTACGAGCAGTACTTC	CASSATGGRSYEQYF
TRBJ2-3	many	-	TRBV7-3	TGTGCCAGCAGCCTAGGGGAGCGGGTTACGCAGTATTTT	CASSLGERVTQYF
TRBJ1-1	many	-	TRBV2	TGTGCCAGCATACGGGGGAGGAACACTGAAGCTTTCTTT	CASIRGRNTEAFF
TRBJ1-2	-	-	TRBV20-1	TGCAGTGCAATCACGGACTATGGCTACACCTTC	CSAITDYGYTF